Presented here are 25 T cell receptor beta chains from one specimen sequenced in a study of vaccination and CD4 T cells after COVID-19 (dated by TCRdb to between 2020 and 2023). The treatment or condition label, read with the paper, signifies: approximately 9-day PBMC culture with coronavirus spike peptide pools or control peptides (ViraFEST assay). To prepare the library, PCR was applied. TCRdb lists the instrument as Illumina iSeq 100. DNA from cultured CD4+ T cells was subjected to TCR sequencing with the Oncomine TCR Beta short-read assay at the Johns Hopkins FTIC core. The raw public data were reprocessed by TCRdb itself: fastp quality trimming at Q25, MiXCR clonotype calling, in-frame beta chains only. Entries that share a CDR3 protein sequence are merged under the most common genes and DNA. Counted in this sample were roughly 14,000 distinct CDR3 sequences; less than 65% of them appeared once. The ten biggest clones cover 8.5% to 12% of the sample.

The antigens these receptors bind are not known. The input for sequencing was CD4+ T cells from blood, cultured in vitro, taken before SARS-CoV-2 vaccination. Receptors originate from a human donor who had recovered from COVID-19.

The rearrangement links TRBV6-2 or TRBV6-3 to TRBJ1-2; D remains ambiguous. V was shortened by 0 bases and J by 8 bases, with 10 bases between the two germline ends. The CDR3 totals 13 residues. The germline CDR1 and CDR2 sequences are MNHEY and SVGEGT. CDR3 amino acids: CASSYSQRVGYTF. The CDR3 DNA is TGTGCCAGCAGTTACTCCCAGAGGGTAGGCTACACCTTC.

The J gene is TRBJ2-7, the V gene TRBV20-1, with 7 bases aligning to TRBD2. J was trimmed by 6 bases and V by 3 bases; bases with no gene match: 14. Germline CDR1 is DFQATT and CDR2 is SNEGSKA (reference sequence). CDR3 length: 15 amino acids. The CDR3 reads CSASGLSGKGVEQYF. As DNA, the CDR3 is TGCAGTGCTAGTGGTCTAAGCGGGAAAGGGGTCGAGCAGTACTTC.

This chain joins TRBV27 and TRBJ1-5, with TRBD1 as a possible D gene (5 bases). The length of the CDR3 is 15 residues. Trimming stripped 2 bases from V and 7 bases from J, with 15 bases between. CDR1 MNHEY and CDR2 SMNVEV come from the germline V gene (reference sequence). Written as DNA, the CDR3 is TGTGCCAGCAGTTTAAGTACAGGTTTAAACCAGCCCCAGCATTTT. Its translation: CASSLSTGLNQPQHF.

This clonotype was observed a handful of times. The chain joins TRBV6-2 or TRBV6-3 to TRBJ1-1; D is uncertain. The CDR3 runs 13 residues. V was clipped by 5 bases and J by 1 base, with 8 bases between them. The V gene's germline CDR1 is MNHEY and CDR2 SVGEGT. Here the CDR3 reads CASSIRTNTEAFF. CDR3 coding DNA: TGTGCCAGCAGTATACGCACGAACACTGAAGCTTTCTTT.

The chain employs TRBV6-5 and TRBJ1-3; 8 nucleotides agree with TRBD1. This CDR3 is 17 amino acids long. The V segment lost 2 bases and the J segment 1 base; nucleotides outside the gene matches: 7. The germline V gene encodes CDR1 MNHEY and CDR2 SVGAGI. CDR3 in amino acids: CASSYVGQGWSGNTIYF. The DNA of the CDR3 is TGTGCCAGCAGTTACGTCGGACAGGGATGGTCTGGAAACACCATATATTTT.

This chain uses TRBV6-1 with TRBJ1-1; 11 nucleotides line up with TRBD1. The germline CDR1 and CDR2 sequences are MNHNS and SASEGT. V was clipped by 3 bases and J by 6 bases; unmatched bases: 9. The CDR3 is made up of 16 amino acids. CDR3 bases: TGTGCCAGCAGTGAGAGGACAGGGGGCAGGAGCTCTGAAGCTTTCTTT. Translation: CASSERTGGRSSEAFF.

The rearrangement links TRBV12-3 or TRBV12-4 to TRBJ2-7, with 9 bases aligning to TRBD1. Trimming removed 2 bases from V and 2 bases from J; junction bases left unmatched: 4. CDR3 length: 15 amino acids. CDR3: CASSLRTGVAYEQYF. CDR3 nucleotide sequence: TGTGCCAGCAGTTTACGGACAGGGGTCGCCTACGAGCAGTACTTC.

This clonotype was counted a single time. This chain uses TRBV10-3 with TRBJ2-3; 8 bases map to TRBD2. Germline CDR1 and CDR2: ENHRY and SYGVKD. V was pared by 7 bases and J by 1 base, with 4 bases of the junction left unmatched. This CDR3 region has 14 residues. The CDR3 nucleotides are TGTGCCATCACCCCCGGGGGGGGCACAGATACGCAGTATTTT. Its translation is CAITPGGGTDTQYF.

The chain recombines TRBV27 with TRBJ1-2; D not certain. The CDR3 is 14 amino acids. Trimming took off 4 bases at V and 4 bases at J, with 13 bases between the two ends. Germline V CDR1 and CDR2: MNHEY, SMNVEV (reference sequence). CDR3 sequence reads: CASSSSPRIYGYTF. CDR3 in DNA: TGTGCCAGCAGTTCATCCCCCAGGATCTATGGCTACACCTTC.

This clonotype occurred a few times. The chain combines TRBV6-5 with TRBJ1-1; D is uncertain. Germline V lookup: CDR1 MNHEY, CDR2 SVGAGI. The CDR3 has 13 amino acids. V was clipped by 0 bases and J by 0 bases, with 2 bases between them. The chain's CDR3 is CASSYSVNTEAFF. In nucleotides, the CDR3 is TGTGCCAGCAGTTACTCGGTGAACACTGAAGCTTTCTTT.

This clonotype is labeled as medium-sized. The rearrangement joins TRBV7-8 to TRBJ1-5, with a weak D call TRBD1 (6 bases). This CDR3 region has 17 residues. V lost 1 base and J 4 bases, leaving 17 bases between the germline ends. Looked up from germline, CDR1 is SGHVS and CDR2 is FQNEAQ. The CDR3 loop is CASSLEGQQGINQPQHF. The CDR3, as DNA: TGTGCCAGCAGCTTAGAAGGTCAACAGGGTATAAATCAGCCCCAGCATTTT.

The CDR3 coding sequence is TGTGCCAGCAGCTTAGCAGGAGAGACCCAGTACTTC. Translated: CASSLAGETQYF. V gene TRBV7-9 combines with J gene TRBJ2-5; D is unresolved. Germline assignment: CDR1 SEHNR and CDR2 FQNEAQ (reference sequence). Trimming removed 0 bases at V and 4 bases at J, with 3 bases between. The CDR3 has 12 amino acids.

This clonotype appeared a few times. This chain uses TRBV20-1 with TRBJ2-6; D not resolved. Germline assignment: CDR1 DFQATT and CDR2 SNEGSKA (reference sequence). The germline V and J ends were trimmed by 1 base and 1 base, with 2 bases remaining between them. The CDR3 runs to 13 residues. The DNA of the CDR3 is TGCAGTGCTAGAGGGTCTGGGGCCAACGTCCTGACTTTC. Its protein product is CSARGSGANVLTF.

The J gene is TRBJ2-3, the V gene TRBV7-9, with 7 bases matching TRBD1. CDR1 is SEHNR and CDR2 is FQNEAQ in the germline V gene (reference sequence). V dropped 1 base and J dropped 2; count of bases not matched to a gene: 3. This CDR3 region has 15 residues. CDR3 sequence (DNA): TGTGCCAGCAGCTTAGACAGGGGATACACAGATACGCAGTATTTT. Amino acid sequence: CASSLDRGYTDTQYF.

This clonotype showed up just a few times. The chain employs TRBV12-3 or TRBV12-4 and TRBJ2-7; 8 bases fit TRBD1. The CDR3 runs to 15 residues. The V segment lost 3 bases and the J segment 2 bases; nucleotides outside the gene matches: 6. This CDR3 reads CASSLGGQETYEQYF. CDR3 sequence (DNA): TGTGCCAGCAGTTTGGGGGGACAGGAGACCTACGAGCAGTACTTC.

The chain uses TRBV11-2 and TRBJ2-2, with D unclear. Trimming took 1 base from V and 7 from J, leaving 10 bases between them. The germline CDR1 and CDR2 sequences are SGHAT and FQNNGV. The CDR3 runs 14 residues. The CDR3 sequence: CASSLGFTGGELFF. The CDR3 DNA is TGTGCCAGCAGCTTAGGTTTTACGGGCGGGGAGCTGTTTTTT.

This clonotype was observed a handful of times. The J gene is TRBJ1-1, the V gene TRBV11-3, with D possibly TRBD1 on 5 matching bases. Trimming took 5 bases from V and 5 from J, leaving 9 bases between them. The germline V gene encodes CDR1 SGHNT and CDR2 YENEEA. The CDR3 sequence is 12 residues long. CDR3 loop: CASSPTETEAFF. CDR3 DNA: TGTGCCAGCAGCCCGACAGAAACTGAAGCTTTCTTT.

The J gene is TRBJ1-6, the V gene TRBV20-1; 9 nucleotides agree with TRBD1. CDR3 length: 15 amino acids. The ends lost 7 bases at V and 7 bases at J; junction bases unmatched: 11. Per the germline V gene, CDR1 is DFQATT and CDR2 is SNEGSKA (reference sequence). The chain's CDR3 is CSGRQGVFGNSPLHF. The CDR3 coding sequence is TGCAGTGGTCGACAGGGGGTTTTCGGAAATTCACCCCTCCACTTT.

The chain recombines TRBV20-1 with TRBJ2-5, with D unclear. The CDR3 length is 12 residues. Germline assignment: CDR1 DFQATT and CDR2 SNEGSKA (reference sequence). Trimming removed 3 bases at V and 4 bases at J, with 9 bases between. CDR3 nucleotides: TGCAGTGCTAGGCCTGGCATAGAGACCCAGTACTTC. It encodes CSARPGIETQYF.

The chain has TRBV7-9 and TRBJ2-3; D ambiguous. Trimming took 6 bases from V and 5 from J, leaving 9 bases between them. CDR3 length equals 12 residues. Looked up from germline, CDR1 is SEHNR and CDR2 is FQNEAQ (reference sequence). Here the CDR3 reads CASRQTLDTQYF. The CDR3 region has the DNA TGTGCCAGCAGGCAGACCTTAGATACGCAGTATTTT.

This clonotype was found a few times. The chain carries TRBV20-1 and TRBJ1-5, with D maybe TRBD1 (6 bases). This CDR3 is 16 amino acids long. Germline loops: CDR1 DFQATT, CDR2 SNEGSKA (reference sequence). V lost 4 bases to trimming and J lost 3 bases, with 19 bases between them. DNA of the CDR3: TGCAGTGCTACCACGGGGGGGGGACAACTCAATCAGCCCCAGCATTTT. Translation gives CSATTGGGQLNQPQHF.

V gene TRBV7-9 combines with J gene TRBJ2-7; no clear D. The germline CDR1 and CDR2 sequences are SEHNR and FQNEAQ (reference sequence). CDR3 length equals 14 residues. The V end lost 5 bases, the J end lost 2 bases, and 13 bases lay between the germline ends. The CDR3 DNA sequence: TGTGCCAGCAGCCACAGAGCCAGTCCCTACGAGCAGTACTTC. This sequence encodes CASSHRASPYEQYF.

This rearrangement joins TRBV19 to TRBJ2-2, with D perhaps assigned TRBD1 or TRBD2 (6 bases each). From germline, CDR1 is LNHDA and CDR2 SQIVND (reference sequence). The CDR3 loop spans 16 amino acids. V was trimmed by 1 base and J by 5 bases, leaving 14 bases between them. CDR3 amino acids: CASSIGGAIRTGELFF. In nucleotides, the CDR3 is TGTGCCAGTAGTATAGGGGGGGCCATAAGGACCGGGGAGCTGTTTTTT.

This clonotype was seen a handful of times. This chain connects TRBV5-1 to TRBJ2-5, with 9 bases matching TRBD1. The CDR3 loop spans 15 amino acids. V gave up 4 bases and J gave up 5 bases; unmatched junction bases: 9. In germline, CDR1 is SGHRS, CDR2 YFSETQ. CDR3 in amino acids: CASSTTGTGWETQYF. The CDR3 DNA reads TGCGCCAGCAGCACTACCGGGACAGGGTGGGAGACCCAGTACTTC. Drawing the rest from reference TRBV5-1 and TRBJ2-5, the complete variable domain is KAGVTQTPRYLIKTRGQQVTLSCSPISGHRSVSWYQQTPGQGLQFLFEYFSETQRNKGNFPGRFSGRQFSNSRSEMNVSTLELGDSALYLCASSTTGTGWETQYFGPGTRLLVL.

This chain connects TRBV10-3 to TRBJ1-2, with D unresolved. Trimming took 9 bases from V and 0 from J, leaving 11 bases between them. The germline gives CDR1 ENHRY, CDR2 SYGVKD. The CDR3 spans 13 residues. The CDR3 sequence: CAISTDTNYGYTF. The DNA for the CDR3 is TGTGCCATTTCGACGGATACTAACTATGGCTACACCTTC.